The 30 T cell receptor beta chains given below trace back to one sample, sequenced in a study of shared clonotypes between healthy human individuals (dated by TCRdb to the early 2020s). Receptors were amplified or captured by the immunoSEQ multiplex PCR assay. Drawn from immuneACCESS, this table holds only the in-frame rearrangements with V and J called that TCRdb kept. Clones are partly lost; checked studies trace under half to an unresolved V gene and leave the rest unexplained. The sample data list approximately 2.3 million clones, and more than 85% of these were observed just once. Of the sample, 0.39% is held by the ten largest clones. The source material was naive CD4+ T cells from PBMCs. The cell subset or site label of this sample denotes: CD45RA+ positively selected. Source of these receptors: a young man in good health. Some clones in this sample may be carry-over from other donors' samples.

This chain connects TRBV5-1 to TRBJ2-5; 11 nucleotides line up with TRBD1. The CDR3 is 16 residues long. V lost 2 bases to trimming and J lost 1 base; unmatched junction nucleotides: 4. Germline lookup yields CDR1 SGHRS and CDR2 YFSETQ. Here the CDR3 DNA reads TGCGCCAGCAGCTTACCGGGACAGGGGGGCCAAGAGACCCAGTACTTC. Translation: CASSLPGQGGQETQYF.

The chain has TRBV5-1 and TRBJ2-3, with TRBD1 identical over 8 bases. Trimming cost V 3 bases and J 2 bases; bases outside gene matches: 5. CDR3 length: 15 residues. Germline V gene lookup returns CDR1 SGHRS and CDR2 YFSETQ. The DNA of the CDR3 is TGCGCCAGCAGCTGGGGACAGGTCCACACAGATACGCAGTATTTT. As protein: CASSWGQVHTDTQYF.

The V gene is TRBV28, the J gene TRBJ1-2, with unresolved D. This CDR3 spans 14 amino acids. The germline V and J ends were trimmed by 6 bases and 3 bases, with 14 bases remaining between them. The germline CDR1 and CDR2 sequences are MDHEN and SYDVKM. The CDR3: CASSPGLRYYGYTF. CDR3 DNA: TGTGCCAGCAGCCCCGGGCTAAGGTACTATGGCTACACCTTC.

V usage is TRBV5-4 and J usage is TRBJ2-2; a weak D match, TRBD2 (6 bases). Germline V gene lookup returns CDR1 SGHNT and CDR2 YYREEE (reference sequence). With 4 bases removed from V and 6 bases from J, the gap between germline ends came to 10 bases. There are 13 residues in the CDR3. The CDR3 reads CASSLGEAGELFF. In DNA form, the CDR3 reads TGTGCCAGCAGCCTGGGGGAGGCCGGGGAGCTGTTTTTT.

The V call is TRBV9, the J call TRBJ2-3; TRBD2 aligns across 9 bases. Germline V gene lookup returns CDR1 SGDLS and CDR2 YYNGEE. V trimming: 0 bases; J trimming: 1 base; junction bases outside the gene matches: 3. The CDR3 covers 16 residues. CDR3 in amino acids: CASSVATSGGTDTQYF. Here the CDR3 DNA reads TGTGCCAGCAGCGTAGCGACTAGCGGAGGCACAGATACGCAGTATTTT.

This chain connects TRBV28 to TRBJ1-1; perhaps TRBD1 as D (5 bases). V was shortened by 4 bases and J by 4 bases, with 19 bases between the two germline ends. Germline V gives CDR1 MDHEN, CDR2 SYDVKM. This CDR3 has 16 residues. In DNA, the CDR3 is TGTGCCAGCAGTTCTCTTTTGGGACCTCGTGGCACTGAAGCTTTCTTT. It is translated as CASSSLLGPRGTEAFF.

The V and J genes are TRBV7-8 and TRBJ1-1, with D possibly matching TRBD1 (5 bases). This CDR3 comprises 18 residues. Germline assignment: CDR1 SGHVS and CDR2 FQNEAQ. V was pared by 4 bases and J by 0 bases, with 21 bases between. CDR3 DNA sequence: TGTGCCAGCAGCTCTAGGGACCGCTACTCAGGCATGAACACTGAAGCTTTCTTT. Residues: CASSSRDRYSGMNTEAFF.

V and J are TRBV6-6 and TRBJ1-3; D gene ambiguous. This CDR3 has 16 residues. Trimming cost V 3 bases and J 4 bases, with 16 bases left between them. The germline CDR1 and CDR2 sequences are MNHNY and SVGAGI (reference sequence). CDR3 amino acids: CASSYVGRRIGNTIYF. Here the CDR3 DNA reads TGTGCCAGCAGTTATGTTGGACGTCGGATCGGAAACACCATATATTTT.

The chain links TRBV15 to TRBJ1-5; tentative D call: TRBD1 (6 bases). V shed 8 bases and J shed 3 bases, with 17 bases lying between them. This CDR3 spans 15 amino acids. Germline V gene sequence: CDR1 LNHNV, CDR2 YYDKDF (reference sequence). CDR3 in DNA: TGTGCCACCCGTCGTGGGAGGACAGACAATCAGCCCCAGCATTTT. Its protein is CATRRGRTDNQPQHF.

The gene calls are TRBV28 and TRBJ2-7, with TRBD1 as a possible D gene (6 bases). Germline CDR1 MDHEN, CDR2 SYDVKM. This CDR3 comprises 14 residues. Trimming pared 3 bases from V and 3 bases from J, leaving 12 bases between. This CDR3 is CASSFGTISYEQYF. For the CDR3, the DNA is TGTGCCAGCAGTTTCGGGACAATTAGCTACGAGCAGTACTTC.

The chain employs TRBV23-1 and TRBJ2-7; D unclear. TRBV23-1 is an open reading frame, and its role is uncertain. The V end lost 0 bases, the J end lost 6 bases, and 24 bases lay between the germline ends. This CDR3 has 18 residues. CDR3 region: CASSQSPLPGSKAREQYF. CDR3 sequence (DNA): TGCGCCAGCAGTCAATCACCTCTACCCGGCTCTAAGGCTCGCGAGCAGTACTTC.

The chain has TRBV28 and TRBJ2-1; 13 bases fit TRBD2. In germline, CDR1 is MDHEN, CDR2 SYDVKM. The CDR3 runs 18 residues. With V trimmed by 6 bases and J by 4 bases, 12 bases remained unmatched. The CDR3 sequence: CASRPTRTSGSLYNEQFF. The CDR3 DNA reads TGTGCCAGCAGACCAACTCGGACTAGCGGGAGTTTATACAATGAGCAGTTCTTC.

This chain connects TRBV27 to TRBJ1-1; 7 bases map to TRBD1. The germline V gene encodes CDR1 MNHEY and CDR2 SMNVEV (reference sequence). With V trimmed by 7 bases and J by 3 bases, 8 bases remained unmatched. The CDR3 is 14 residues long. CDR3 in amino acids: CASNTRDSYTEAFF. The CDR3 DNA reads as TGTGCCAGCAACACCCGGGACAGTTACACTGAAGCTTTCTTT.

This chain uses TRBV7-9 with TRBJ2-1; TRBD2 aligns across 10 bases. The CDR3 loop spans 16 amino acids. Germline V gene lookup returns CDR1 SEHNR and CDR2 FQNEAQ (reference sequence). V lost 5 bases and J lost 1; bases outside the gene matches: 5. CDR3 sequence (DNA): TGTGCCAGCAGCCCGGGACTAGCGCATTCCTACAATGAGCAGTTCTTC. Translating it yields CASSPGLAHSYNEQFF.

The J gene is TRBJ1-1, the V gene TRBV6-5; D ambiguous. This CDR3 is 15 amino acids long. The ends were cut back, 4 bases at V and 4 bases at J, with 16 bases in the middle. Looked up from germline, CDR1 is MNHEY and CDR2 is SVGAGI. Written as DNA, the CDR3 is TGTGCCAGCAGTTCCCCGGACGGTCGGGGCACTGAAGCTTTCTTT. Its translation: CASSSPDGRGTEAFF.

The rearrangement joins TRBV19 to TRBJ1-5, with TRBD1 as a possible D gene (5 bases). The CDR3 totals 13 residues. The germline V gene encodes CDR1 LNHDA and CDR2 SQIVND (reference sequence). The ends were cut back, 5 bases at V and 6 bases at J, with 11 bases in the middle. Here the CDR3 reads CASSSAGGQPQHF. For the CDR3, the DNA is TGTGCCAGTAGTTCGGCTGGGGGTCAGCCCCAGCATTTT.

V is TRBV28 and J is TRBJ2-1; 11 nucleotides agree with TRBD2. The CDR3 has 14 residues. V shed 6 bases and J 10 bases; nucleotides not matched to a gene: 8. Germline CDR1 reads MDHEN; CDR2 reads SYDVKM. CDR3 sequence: CASRSSGRAGEQFF. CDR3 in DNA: TGTGCCAGCAGGAGTAGCGGGAGGGCTGGGGAGCAGTTCTTC.

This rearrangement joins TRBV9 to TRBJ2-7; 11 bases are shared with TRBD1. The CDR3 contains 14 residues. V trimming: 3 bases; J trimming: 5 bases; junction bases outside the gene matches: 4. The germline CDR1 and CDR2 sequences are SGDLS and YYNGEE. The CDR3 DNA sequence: TGTGCCAGCAGCGAAGGACAGGGGGCTAACGAGCAGTACTTC. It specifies CASSEGQGANEQYF.

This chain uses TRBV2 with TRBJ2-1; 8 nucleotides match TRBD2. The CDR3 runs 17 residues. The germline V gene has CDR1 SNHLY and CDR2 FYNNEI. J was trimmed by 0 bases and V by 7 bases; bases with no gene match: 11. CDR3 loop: CASISTRGGSSYNEQFF. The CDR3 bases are TGTGCCAGCATTTCTACTCGGGGGGGAAGCTCCTACAATGAGCAGTTCTTC.

The CDR3 bases are TGTGCCAGCAGCTTAGCCCGGGTGGGGGGCACAGATACGCAGTATTTT. This gives the protein CASSLARVGGTDTQYF. This chain links TRBV13 with TRBJ2-3; D might be TRBD1 or TRBD2, each matching 5 bases. The CDR3 consists of 16 residues. Germline lookup yields CDR1 PRHDT and CDR2 FYEKMQ (reference sequence). Trimming pared 1 base from V and 1 base from J, leaving 12 bases between. The full variable domain, completed using reference TRBV13 and TRBJ2-3, is AAGVIQSPRHLIKEKRETATLKCYPIPRHDTVYWYQQGPGQDPQFLISFYEKMQSDKGSIPDRFSAQQFSDYHSELNMSSLELGDSALYFCASSLARVGGTDTQYFGPGTRLTVL.

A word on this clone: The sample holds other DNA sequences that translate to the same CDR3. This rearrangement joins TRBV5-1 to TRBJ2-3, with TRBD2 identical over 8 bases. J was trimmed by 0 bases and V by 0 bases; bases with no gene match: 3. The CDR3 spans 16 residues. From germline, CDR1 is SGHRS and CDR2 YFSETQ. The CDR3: CASSLDLAGSTDTQYF. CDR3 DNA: TGCGCCAGCAGCTTGGATCTAGCGGGCAGCACAGATACGCAGTATTTT.

CDR3 DNA sequence: TGTGCCAGCAGCTTAGCACAGCTTTACGAGCAGTACTTC. The encoded protein is CASSLAQLYEQYF. The V gene is TRBV7-8, the J gene TRBJ2-7; D is unresolved. V shed 0 bases and J shed 4 bases, with 7 bases lying between them. Germline CDR1 and CDR2: SGHVS and FQNEAQ. This CDR3 contains 13 residues.

The CDR3 loop reads CASTFSGHKDNYGYTF. CDR3 nucleotides: TGTGCCAGCACCTTTTCTGGACACAAAGACAACTATGGCTACACCTTC. The chain combines TRBV27 with TRBJ1-2; TRBD1 might be the D (5 bases). Germline V lookup: CDR1 MNHEY, CDR2 SMNVEV (reference sequence). The V end was cut by 7 bases, the J end by 2 bases, with 20 bases between. This CDR3 has 16 amino acids.

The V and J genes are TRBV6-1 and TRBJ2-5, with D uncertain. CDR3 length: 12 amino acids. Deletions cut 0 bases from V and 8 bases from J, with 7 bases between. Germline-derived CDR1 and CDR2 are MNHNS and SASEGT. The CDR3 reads CASSEAPPTQYF. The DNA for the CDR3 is TGTGCCAGCAGTGAAGCGCCCCCAACCCAGTACTTC.

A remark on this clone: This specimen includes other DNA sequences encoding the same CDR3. The CDR3 DNA sequence: TGTGCCAGCAGCTTGGCCGGGGTAGGCACTGAAGCTTTCTTT. Protein product: CASSLAGVGTEAFF. V usage is TRBV5-5 and J usage is TRBJ1-1, with D unclear. The ends were cut back, 0 bases at V and 4 bases at J, with 10 bases in the middle. Per germline, CDR1 SGHKS and CDR2 YYEKEE (reference sequence). This CDR3 has 14 residues.

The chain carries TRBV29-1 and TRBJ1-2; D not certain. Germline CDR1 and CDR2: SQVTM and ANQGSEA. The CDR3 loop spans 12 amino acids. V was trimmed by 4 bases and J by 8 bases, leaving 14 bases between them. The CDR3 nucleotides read TGCAGCGTTGTAAAGGTGGCTGACGGCTACACCTTC. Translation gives CSVVKVADGYTF.

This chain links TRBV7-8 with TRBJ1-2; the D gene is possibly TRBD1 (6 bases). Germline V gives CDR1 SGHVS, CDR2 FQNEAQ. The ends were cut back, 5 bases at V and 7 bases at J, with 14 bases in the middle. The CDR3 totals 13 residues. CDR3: CASSQRGASGYTF. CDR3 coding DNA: TGTGCCAGCAGCCAACGGGGGGCCTCTGGCTACACCTTC.

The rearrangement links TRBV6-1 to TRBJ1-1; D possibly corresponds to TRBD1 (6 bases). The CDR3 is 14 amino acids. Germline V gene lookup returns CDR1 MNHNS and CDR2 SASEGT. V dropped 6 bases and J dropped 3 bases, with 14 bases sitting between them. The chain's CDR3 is CASRKDRAYTEAFF. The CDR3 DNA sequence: TGTGCCAGCAGGAAGGACAGAGCCTACACTGAAGCTTTCTTT.

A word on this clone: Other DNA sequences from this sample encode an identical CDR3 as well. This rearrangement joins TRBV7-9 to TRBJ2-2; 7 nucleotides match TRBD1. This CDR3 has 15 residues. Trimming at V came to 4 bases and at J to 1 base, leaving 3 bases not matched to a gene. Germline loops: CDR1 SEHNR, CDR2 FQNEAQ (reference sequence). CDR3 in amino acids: CASSSRQGNTGELFF. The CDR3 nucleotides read TGTGCCAGCAGCTCCAGACAGGGGAACACCGGGGAGCTGTTTTTT.

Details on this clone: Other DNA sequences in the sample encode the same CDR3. The CDR3 sequence is CASSRDRDSYNEQFF. CDR3 bases: TGCGCCAGCAGCCGAGACAGGGACTCCTACAATGAGCAGTTCTTC. This chain uses TRBV5-1 with TRBJ2-1; 7 positions match TRBD1. There are 15 residues in the CDR3. Losses at the gene ends were 4 bases for V and 0 bases for J; bases not matched to a gene: 4. Looked up from germline, CDR1 is SGHRS and CDR2 is YFSETQ.